The 3 T cell receptor beta chains listed next were all sequenced from one sample in a study of regulatory T cells in long-lasting Graves disease. Time point here: newly diagnosed GD, antithyroid drugs for less than 3 months. Construction of the TCR library relied on RNA isolated from PBMCs. Construction of TCR beta libraries relied on iRepertoire HTBI primers and on Arm-PCR targeting CDR3 regions. TCRdb fed the multiplex PCR reads into MiXCR, producing one record per CDR3 protein. The sample includes fewer than 400,000 distinct CDR3 sequences, 15% to 20% seen only once; the top ten take about 38%. Sequences were derived from peripheral blood mononuclear cells (PBMCs), sampled at new diagnosis, from a patient treated with antithyroid drugs. The receptors come from a female donor with Graves disease.

This clonotype occurred many times. At one end the junction does not follow the germline gene, possibly because of a read error. The gene calls are TRBV28 and TRBJ2-7; 7 positions match TRBD2. Germline V gives CDR1 MDHEN, CDR2 SYDVKM. This CDR3 spans 12 amino acids. The DNA for the CDR3 is TGTGCCAGCAGCACTAGCGTACACGAGCAGCACTTC. It codes for CASSTSVHEQHF.

The chain employs TRBV20-1 and TRBJ1-4, with TRBD1 matching over 7 bases. Per germline, CDR1 DFQATT and CDR2 SNEGSKA (reference sequence). The CDR3 runs to 13 residues. CDR3 coding DNA: TGCAGCACAGGGGCTGCAACTAATGAAAAACTGTTTTTT. This translates into CSTGAATNEKLFF.

This clonotype was counted at least ten times. The CDR3 is CASSFKVRETQYF. The CDR3 coding sequence is TGTGCCAGCAGTTTTAAAGTTCGTGAGACCCAGTACTTC. The genes are TRBV12-3 or TRBV12-4 and TRBJ2-5; D not certain. The CDR3 loop spans 13 amino acids. Deletions cut 3 bases from V and 5 bases from J, with 10 bases between.